These 5 T cell receptor beta chains originate from one sample sequenced in a study of technical replicates of blood from a handful of donors. The protocol was immunoSEQ multiplex PCR, while the TCRdb copy is restricted to in-frame clones and leaves out a portion. The table records about 83,000 clones, around 94% of them present only once. Specimen: T cells isolated from PBMCs. These TCRs come from a human donor in good health.

The genes are TRBV6-5 and TRBJ1-2; 7 bases map to TRBD1. V gave up 6 bases and J gave up 7 bases; unmatched junction bases: 11. The CDR3 consists of 14 residues. CDR1 is MNHEY, CDR2 SVGAGI, per germline. The CDR3 region has the DNA TGTGCCAGCAGCTCCTTATTACAGGGGTTTGGCTACACCTTC. This codes for CASSSLLQGFGYTF.

The genes are TRBV9 and TRBJ1-1; TRBD1 matches 7 bases. CDR1 SGDLS and CDR2 YYNGEE come from the germline V gene. V was pared by 0 bases and J by 1 base, with 3 bases of the junction left unmatched. The CDR3 spans 15 residues. Here the CDR3 DNA reads TGTGCCAGCAGCGTAGTTAGGGGGCAGAACACTGAAGCTTTCTTT. Its protein is CASSVVRGQNTEAFF. Based on the CDR3 plus reference TRBV9 and TRBJ1-1, the full variable domain is DSGVTQTPKHLITATGQRVTLRCSPRSGDLSVYWYQQSLDQGLQFLIQYYNGEERAKGNILERFSAQQFPDLHSELNLSSLELGDSALYFCASSVVRGQNTEAFFGQGTRLTVV.

The J gene is TRBJ2-7, the V gene TRBV5-6; the D gene is possibly TRBD1 (5 bases). The CDR3 length is 14 residues. Trimming removed 7 bases from V and 3 bases from J, with 17 bases in between. Per the germline V gene, CDR1 is SGHDT and CDR2 is YYEEEE. The CDR3 sequence is CASSWGRSLYEQYF. DNA of the CDR3: TGTGCCAGCTCCTGGGGCCGCAGCCTCTACGAGCAGTACTTC.

This chain joins TRBV29-1 and TRBJ2-7, with TRBD2 matching 8 bases. The V gene end was trimmed by 6 bases and the J gene end by 1 base; junction bases not matched to a gene: 11. Germline V gene data show CDR1 as SQVTM and CDR2 as ANQGSEA. The CDR3 is 15 residues long. The CDR3, as DNA: TGCAGCGTCGCTGAGGGTTTAGCGGGATCCTACGAGCAGTACTTC. This gives the protein CSVAEGLAGSYEQYF.

This chain uses TRBV7-2 with TRBJ1-2; the D gene is possibly TRBD1 (6 bases). CDR1 and CDR2 from the germline V gene are SGHTA and FQGNSA. CDR3 length equals 13 residues. V was clipped by 0 bases and J by 4 bases, with 6 bases between them. The CDR3: CASSLAGGYGYTF. The CDR3 DNA reads TGTGCCAGCAGCTTAGCAGGGGGCTATGGCTACACCTTC.